One sample yielded the 16 T cell receptor beta chains listed below, sequenced in a study of identical twins. TCRdb reanalysed the 5' RACE reads using MiXCR and keeps one entry per CDR3 protein. The sample has around 1.7 million distinct CDR3 sequences, roughly a third seen once; the top ten hold approximately 0.29%. The sequenced sample was cord blood. The receptors here all came from a newborn girl in good health.

This chain joins TRBV2 and TRBJ2-7; 8 nucleotides align to TRBD2. V was pared by 4 bases and J by 7 bases, with 12 bases of the junction left unmatched. The CDR3 extends over 15 amino acids. Germline V gene lookup returns CDR1 SNHLY and CDR2 FYNNEI. CDR3 loop: CASSVGRGGLNEQYF. CDR3 coding DNA: TGTGCCAGCAGTGTCGGACGGGGGGGGCTCAATGAGCAGTACTTC. Variable domain in full (rest from reference TRBV2 and TRBJ2-7): EPEVTQTPSHQVTQMGQEVILRCVPISNHLYFYWYRQILGQKVEFLVSFYNNEISEKSEIFDDQFSVERPDGSNFTLKIRSTKLEDSAMYFCASSVGRGGLNEQYFGPGTRLTVT.

The chain employs TRBV13 and TRBJ1-4; 7 positions agree with TRBD1. Germline CDR1 reads PRHDT; CDR2 reads FYEKMQ (reference sequence). V trimming: 0 bases; J trimming: 3 bases; junction bases outside the gene matches: 7. This CDR3 spans 17 amino acids. Here the CDR3 DNA reads TGTGCCAGCAGCTTAGGCGGCTGGACAGGCCCTAATGAAAAACTGTTTTTT. Encoded protein: CASSLGGWTGPNEKLFF.

The V and J genes are TRBV20-1 and TRBJ1-4; D uncertain. V was cut by 0 bases and J by 8 bases, with 13 bases left in between. CDR3 length equals 14 residues. From germline, CDR1 is DFQATT and CDR2 SNEGSKA (reference sequence). The CDR3 coding sequence is TGCAGTGCTAGAGATCTCGCCTTTGCGGAAAAACTGTTTTTT. Its translation is CSARDLAFAEKLFF.

This clonotype was picked up a small number of times. The chain recombines TRBV20-1 with TRBJ2-1; D ambiguous. The germline CDR1 and CDR2 sequences are DFQATT and SNEGSKA (reference sequence). Trimming removed 0 bases at V and 7 bases at J, with 16 bases between. The CDR3 extends over 15 amino acids. The CDR3 sequence: CSARELLRLVNEQFF. The CDR3 DNA sequence: TGCAGTGCTAGAGAGCTGCTCCGGCTAGTGAATGAGCAGTTCTTC.

The genes are TRBV14 and TRBJ1-3; D is perhaps TRBD1 (6 bases). Germline V gene data show CDR1 as SGHDN and CDR2 as FVKESK. There are 14 residues in the CDR3. V lost 6 bases to trimming and J lost 4 bases, with 13 bases between them. In nucleotides, the CDR3 is TGTGCCAGCAGTCCTAGGGGGGCCGGAAACACCATATATTTT. Its translation: CASSPRGAGNTIYF.

The chain has TRBV4-1 and TRBJ2-5, with D maybe TRBD2 (6 bases). The J call may not be correct, given that the DNA end is closer to TRBJ2-7. The CDR3 is made up of 13 amino acids. The germline CDR1 and CDR2 sequences are MGHRA and YSYEKL. CDR3 in amino acids: CASSQVLGGEQYF. The CDR3 DNA reads as TGCGCCAGCAGCCAAGTTTTGGGGGGCGAGCAGTACTTC.

This clonotype appeared a single time. The chain recombines TRBV7-2 with TRBJ2-2, with 7 bases that match TRBD1. Trimming at V came to 10 bases and at J to 3 bases, leaving 8 bases not matched to a gene. The CDR3 covers 14 residues. From germline, CDR1 is SGHTA and CDR2 FQGNSA. CDR3 DNA sequence: TGTGCCAACCGACAGGGTCGGTACACCGGGGAGCTGTTTTTT. It yields the protein CANRQGRYTGELFF.

Details on this clonotype: At one boundary the junction diverges from the germline segment, which might be a read error. V gene TRBV6-5 combines with J gene TRBJ2-2; the D gene is possibly TRBD1 (6 bases). Germline CDR1 reads MNHEY; CDR2 reads SVGAGI. There are 15 residues in the CDR3. The CDR3 nucleotides are TGTGCCAGCAGTCAAAGGGGGTCTTACACTGGGGAGCTGTTTTTT. It is translated as CASSQRGSYTGELFF.

This chain connects TRBV5-6 to TRBJ2-5, with TRBD2 identical over 9 bases. The J segment lost 11 bases and the V segment lost 4 bases, leaving 15 bases of the junction unmatched. From germline, CDR1 is SGHDT and CDR2 YYEEEE. The CDR3 totals 15 residues. The CDR3 region is CASSLPGLARGEQYF. CDR3 in DNA: TGTGCCAGCAGCCTGCCGGGACTAGCCAGGGGGGAGCAGTACTTC.

A few counts support this clonotype. The chain has TRBV20-1 and TRBJ1-2; possible D gene TRBD1, 5 bases. This CDR3 contains 15 residues. V was shortened by 1 base and J by 4 bases, with 16 bases between the two germline ends. Germline CDR1 and CDR2: DFQATT and SNEGSKA (reference sequence). CDR3 DNA: TGCAGTGCTAGAGGTCCAGGGCTAAGGGGCTATGGCTACACCTTC. The encoded protein is CSARGPGLRGYGYTF.

CDR3 coding DNA: TGTGCCATCAGGGACAGCTCTGGAAACACCATATATTTT. It specifies CAIRDSSGNTIYF. The V call is TRBV10-3, the J call TRBJ1-3, with D possibly TRBD1 on 6 matching bases. CDR3 size: 13 residues. V was shortened by 6 bases and J by 0 bases, with 6 bases between the two germline ends. The germline V gene has CDR1 ENHRY and CDR2 SYGVKD.

A few counts support this clonotype. CDR3 sequence reads: CASTHKGWDTQYF. CDR3 DNA: TGTGCCAGCACCCATAAGGGATGGGATACGCAGTATTTT. The chain combines TRBV28 with TRBJ2-3; no definite D call. Trimming removed 7 bases at V and 6 bases at J, with 14 bases between. The CDR3 is 13 amino acids. CDR1 and CDR2 (germline): MDHEN, SYDVKM.

This rearrangement joins TRBV7-9 to TRBJ2-1, with 7 positions matching TRBD2. V was pared by 4 bases and J by 8 bases, with 14 bases of the junction left unmatched. There are 16 residues in the CDR3. CDR1 is SEHNR, CDR2 FQNEAQ, per germline (reference sequence). CDR3 sequence (DNA): TGTGCCAGCAGCTCGAGGCGCGCGGGAGACGGGGATGAGCAGTTCTTC. It specifies CASSSRRAGDGDEQFF.

In this sample, this clonotype turned up a few times. The genes are TRBV7-9 and TRBJ1-1; 8 positions agree with TRBD1. This CDR3 is built from 18 residues. V shed 5 bases, J shed 0 bases, and the junction held 14 bases outside the gene matches. Germline V CDR1 and CDR2: SEHNR, FQNEAQ (reference sequence). The CDR3 sequence is CASSAWDRRALLNTEAFF. The CDR3, as DNA: TGTGCCAGCAGCGCCTGGGACAGGAGAGCATTATTGAACACTGAAGCTTTCTTT.

On this clonotype itself: A much larger clone lies one base from this, so it may be a read error. V is TRBV7-9 and J is TRBJ2-1; possible D gene TRBD1, 7 bases. There are 15 residues in the CDR3. Per the germline V gene, CDR1 is SEHNR and CDR2 is FQNEAQ (reference sequence). Deletions cut 2 bases from V and 2 bases from J, with 10 bases between. In nucleotides, the CDR3 is TGTGCCAGCAGCTTATTCAGGGGGGCCTACAATGAGCAGTTCTTC. Protein product: CASSLFRGAYNEQFF. Variable domain in full (rest from reference TRBV7-9 and TRBJ2-1): DTGVSQNPRHKITKRGQNVTFRCDPISEHNRLYWYRQTLGQGPEFLTYFQNEAQLEKSRLLSDRFSAERPKGSFSTLEIQRTEQGDSAMYLCASSLFRGAYNEQFFGPGTRLTVL.

This clonotype occurred a few times. This chain joins TRBV5-1 and TRBJ2-5; D is unresolved. V lost 4 bases, J lost 1 base, and 8 bases lay in between. The V gene's germline CDR1 is SGHRS and CDR2 YFSETQ. The CDR3 length is 13 residues. CDR3: CASSQTRQETQYF. The CDR3 region has the DNA TGCGCCAGCAGCCAAACTCGCCAAGAGACCCAGTACTTC.